Each of the 5 T cell receptor beta chains below was sequenced from the same sample in a study of cytomegalovirus exposure and HLA in healthy donors. It was with 60 Vbeta and 13 Jbeta primers that the PCR ran. Generated by immunoSEQ multiplex PCR, the TCRdb table keeps only in-frame clones and is missing some. This sample's clone table lists tens of thousands of clones. Specimen: PBMCs. Source of these receptors: a woman aged 25 to 39 in good health and CMV-seronegative.

The rearrangement links TRBV7-9 to TRBJ2-3; D is perhaps TRBD1 (6 bases). Deletions cut 4 bases from V and 6 bases from J, with 20 bases between. This CDR3 spans 16 amino acids. Germline assignment: CDR1 SEHNR and CDR2 FQNEAQ (reference sequence). CDR3 bases: TGTGCCAGCAGCTCCAAAGGACAGCCTAAAACCGATACGCAGTATTTT. Its translation is CASSSKGQPKTDTQYF.

Here the CDR3 DNA reads TGTGCCAGCAGCTTAGCGCGGGGCAGGAACACTGAAGCTTTCTTT. It is translated as CASSLARGRNTEAFF. The J gene is TRBJ1-1, the V gene TRBV7-9; tentative D call: TRBD1 (5 bases). The V and J ends lost 0 bases and 1 base respectively, with 9 bases between them. There are 15 residues in the CDR3. The V gene's germline CDR1 is SEHNR and CDR2 FQNEAQ (reference sequence).

V usage is TRBV5-1 and J usage is TRBJ2-1; D tentatively fits TRBD1 or TRBD2 (6 bases each). Germline V gives CDR1 SGHRS, CDR2 YFSETQ. CDR3 size: 14 residues. V was pared by 4 bases and J by 5 bases, with 13 bases between. CDR3 DNA sequence: TGCGCCAGCAGCCTGGGGGGCCAGAACAATGAGCAGTTCTTC. Protein: CASSLGGQNNEQFF. The full variable domain, in which reference TRBV5-1 and TRBJ2-1 provide the parts outside the CDR3, is KAGVTQTPRYLIKTRGQQVTLSCSPISGHRSVSWYQQTPGQGLQFLFEYFSETQRNKGNFPGRFSGRQFSNSRSEMNVSTLELGDSALYLCASSLGGQNNEQFFGPGTRLTVL.

The J gene is TRBJ1-3, the V gene TRBV11-2; D unclear. Germline values: CDR1 SGHAT, CDR2 FQNNGV. This CDR3 contains 15 residues. Trimming removed 1 base at V and 0 bases at J, with 7 bases between. The CDR3 DNA reads TGTGCCAGCAGCTTAGCCCCCAGCTCTGGAAACACCATATATTTT. This translates into CASSLAPSSGNTIYF.

The rearrangement uses TRBV30 and TRBJ2-5; 9 nucleotides match TRBD2. There are 17 residues in the CDR3. Germline V gene lookup returns CDR1 GTSNPN and CDR2 SVGIG (reference sequence). J was trimmed by 0 bases and V by 0 bases; bases with no gene match: 8. CDR3 sequence reads: CAWSVLAGATYQETQYF. Here the CDR3 DNA reads TGTGCCTGGAGTGTCTTAGCGGGAGCAACGTACCAAGAGACCCAGTACTTC.